This is a list of T cell receptor beta chains from one sample in a study of cytomegalovirus exposure and HLA in healthy donors. Profiling relied on immunoSEQ multiplex PCR, and the TCRdb table lists in-frame clones only, not all of them. The sample shows around 30,000 clones, approximately 47% of them seen only once. Sequenced input: PBMCs. The receptor set was obtained from a woman in her forties or fifties in good health and CMV-seronegative. Both conserved end residues are part of each CDR3. Each record gives: V gene, D gene, clone size, J gene, CDR3 DNA, CDR3 protein. The D gene is left open where the match is weak. Not every row has a clone size; where given, it reads once, few, many or a size class.

>TRBV18|NA|NA|TRBJ1-1
TGTGCCAGCTCACCAGGACTGGACACTGAAGCTTTCTTT
CASSPGLDTEAFF
>TRBV28|TRBD2|NA|TRBJ2-7
TGTGCCAGCAGTCGTAGGGCTAGCGGGATCACCTACGAGCAGTACTTC
CASSRRASGITYEQYF
>TRBV11-1|NA|NA|TRBJ1-3
TGTGCCAGCTCGACAGACTCTGGAAACACCATATATTTT
CASSTDSGNTIYF
>TRBV4-2|NA|NA|TRBJ1-6
TGTGCCAGCAGCCAAGAACCTGGCAGGTTTAATAATTCACCCCTCCACTTT
CASSQEPGRFNNSPLHF
>TRBV19|NA|NA|TRBJ1-1
TGTGGTACAGGTGAAGCTTTCTTT
CGTGEAFF
>TRBV30|NA|NA|TRBJ2-7
TGTGCCTGGGAAGGGGCCGGATACGAGCAGTACTTC
CAWEGAGYEQYF
>TRBV7-3|TRBD2|NA|TRBJ2-5
TGTGCCAGCAGCTTCGGGGGGGCAGGAAGGGGAGAGACCCAGTACTTC
CASSFGGAGRGETQYF
>TRBV5-1|TRBD1|NA|TRBJ1-5
TGCGCCAGCAGCCCGGGACAGGGGGGACGCAATCAGCCCCAGCATTTT
CASSPGQGGRNQPQHF
>TRBV12-5|TRBD2|NA|TRBJ2-2
TGTGCTAGTGGTTTGGTACTAGCGGGAGGGACCGGGGAGCTGTTTTTT
CASGLVLAGGTGELFF
>TRBV5-4|NA|NA|TRBJ1-2
TGTGCCAGCAGCTTGGCGCGGGGGGGGTGGCAGGGTGGCTACACCTTC
CASSLARGGWQGGYTF
>TRBV5-1|NA|few|TRBJ2-3
TGCGCCAGCAGCTTACAGCCGTCTAGCACAGATACGCAGTATTTT
CASSLQPSSTDTQYF